The rows below give T cell receptor beta chains drawn from one sample of a study of control samples from healthy donors and cancer patients. The repertoire was sequenced with immunoSEQ multiplex PCR; TCRdb's copy has only in-frame clones and lacks some. The table lists roughly 450,000 clones, around 90% of them singletons. The sequenced material came from PBMCs. All receptors derive from a man aged 35 to 55 with head and neck cancer. Both conserved end residues are part of each CDR3. D genes are given only for firm matches. The listing skips clone size in some rows; elsewhere it reads once, few, many or a size class.

clone_size,j_call,d_call,v_call,cdr3_aa,cdr3_nt
-,TRBJ2-3,-,TRBV1,CTSSQLHYTGTSSTDTQYF,TGCACCAGCAGCCAACTACACTACACAGGCACATCTAGCACAGATACGCAGTATTTT
-,TRBJ2-6,-,TRBV5-1,CASSLTLSGANVLTF,TGCGCCAGCAGCCTAACACTCTCTGGGGCCAACGTCCTGACTTTC
-,TRBJ2-6,-,TRBV4-1,CASSQVTSQAGANVLTF,TGCGCCAGCAGCCAAGTCACGTCGCAGGCTGGGGCCAACGTCCTGACTTTC
-,TRBJ2-2,-,TRBV13,CASSLGGARAGELFF,TGTGCCAGCAGCCTAGGGGGGGCTAGAGCCGGGGAGCTGTTTTTT
-,TRBJ1-2,-,TRBV28,CASRGGQRVYGYTF,TGTGCCAGCAGGGGGGGTCAGAGGGTCTATGGCTACACCTTC
-,TRBJ2-7,TRBD1,TRBV5-1,CASSLDGTGGAEQYF,TGCGCCAGCAGCTTGGACGGGACAGGGGGTGCCGAGCAGTACTTC
-,TRBJ2-1,TRBD1,TRBV5-6,CASSVRQGYNEQFF,TGTGCCAGCAGCGTAAGACAGGGCTACAATGAGCAGTTCTTC
-,TRBJ2-2,TRBD2,TRBV19,CASSIDPGGGPYTGELFF,TGTGCCAGTAGTATAGATCCGGGCGGGGGGCCTTACACCGGGGAGCTGTTTTTT
-,TRBJ1-2,-,TRBV6-1,CASSEGSQGIGYTF,TGTGCCAGCAGTGAGGGATCACAGGGAATTGGCTACACCTTC
-,TRBJ2-1,TRBD1,TRBV28,CASSLLGPQGGRQFF,TGTGCCAGCAGTTTATTGGGTCCACAGGGGGGAAGACAGTTCTTC
-,TRBJ2-1,TRBD1,TRBV24-1,CATSGVLGQGVDEQFF,TGTGCCACCAGCGGGGTTTTGGGACAGGGAGTCGATGAGCAGTTCTTC
-,TRBJ1-1,TRBD1,TRBV19,CASSRQGGAFF,TGTGCCAGTAGTAGACAGGGTGGAGCTTTCTTT
few,TRBJ2-7,-,TRBV28,CASSSTREQYF,TGTGCCAGCAGTTCAACGCGGGAGCAGTACTTC
-,TRBJ2-1,TRBD2,TRBV3-1/TRBV3-2,CASSLLNRPSGRLAGNEQFF,TGTGCCAGCAGCCTCCTGAATCGTCCTAGCGGGAGGCTAGCGGGCAATGAGCAGTTCTTC
-,TRBJ1-6,-,TRBV2,CASREGGRGENSPLHF,TGTGCCAGCAGGGAGGGCGGCCGGGGGGAGAATTCACCCCTCCACTTT
-,TRBJ2-2,-,TRBV5-1,CASSLGSHTGELFF,TGCGCCAGCAGCTTGGGTAGCCACACCGGGGAGCTGTTTTTT